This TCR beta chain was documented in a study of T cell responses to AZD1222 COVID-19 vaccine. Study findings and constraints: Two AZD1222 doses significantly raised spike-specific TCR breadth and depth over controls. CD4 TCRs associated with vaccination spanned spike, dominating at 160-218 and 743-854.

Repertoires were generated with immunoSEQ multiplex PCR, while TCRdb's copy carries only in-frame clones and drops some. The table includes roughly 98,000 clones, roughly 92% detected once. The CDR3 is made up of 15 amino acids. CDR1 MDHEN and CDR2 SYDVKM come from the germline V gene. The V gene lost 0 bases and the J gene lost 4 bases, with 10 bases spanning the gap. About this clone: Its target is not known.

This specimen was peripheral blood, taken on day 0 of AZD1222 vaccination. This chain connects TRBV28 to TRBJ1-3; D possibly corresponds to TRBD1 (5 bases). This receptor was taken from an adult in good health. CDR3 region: CASSLWRGVGNTIYF. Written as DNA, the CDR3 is TGTGCCAGCAGTTTATGGAGGGGAGTAGGAAACACCATATATTTT.